This entry describes one TCR beta chain. Germline lookup yields CDR1 SNHLY and CDR2 FYNNEI. The CDR3 consists of 13 residues. V was shortened by 7 bases and J by 5 bases, with 12 bases between the two germline ends. Study processing details: It was from reference gene primer amplification that nucleated cell counts were estimated. TCRdb's table, derived via immunoSEQ multiplex PCR, lists solely in-frame clones and lacks some. V, J and clone size reflect that table, while D and trimming were determined from the DNA. This repertoire shows some 290,000 clones, 90% found once; its top ten account for 2.9%. The record originates from a study of blood T cell repertoires in COVID-19. Across the study: Samples came from the United States, Italy and Spain, spanning acute and convalescent COVID-19. The cDNA or gDNA used as material had been derived from T cells, B-cell-depleted T cells, or PBMCs.

It was during active infection that Seattle patients were enrolled and then longitudinally followed. The material sequenced was peripheral blood. This TCR derives from a woman aged 25-40 years with COVID-19, enrolled during active disease. The V call is TRBV2, the J call TRBJ2-4, with D tentatively TRBD1 (6 bases). CDR3 amino acids: CASTAHRENIQYF. CDR3 nucleotide sequence: TGTGCCAGCACCGCACACAGGGAAAACATTCAGTACTTC.